This entry lists 14 T cell receptor beta chains sequenced from one sample in a study of ipilimumab plus nivolumab after autologous stem cell transplantation. Only in-frame clones appear in the TCRdb table, and some are missing; sequencing was by immunoSEQ multiplex PCR. The repertoire holds fewer than 85,000 clones, with 83% as singletons. The starting material was PBMCs, obtained in a trial of ipilimumab plus nivolumab as post-transplant consolidation. Every receptor here comes from a male donor with diffuse large B-cell lymphoma.

The chain recombines TRBV4-3 with TRBJ2-3; D perhaps matches TRBD1 (6 bases). V dropped 0 bases and J dropped 4 bases, with 14 bases sitting between them. Germline V gene data show CDR1 as LGHNA and CDR2 as YSLEER. This CDR3 comprises 16 residues. The CDR3 DNA follows: TGCGCCAGCAGCCAAGATTACGGGACAATCGCAGATACGCAGTATTTT. Translated: CASSQDYGTIADTQYF.

This chain's CDR3 is CASRLLTVRTEAFF. The CDR3 region has the DNA TGTGCCAGCCGCCTCTTGACAGTGCGCACTGAAGCTTTCTTT. The chain is built from TRBV19 and TRBJ1-1; TRBD1 is a possible D gene (5 bases). The CDR3 runs 14 residues. The germline CDR1 and CDR2 sequences are LNHDA and SQIVND (reference sequence). V was pared by 9 bases and J by 4 bases, with 18 bases between.

The chain couples TRBV5-1 to TRBJ1-2; a possible D gene is TRBD1 (6 bases). The CDR3 is 14 amino acids. Germline V gene sequence: CDR1 SGHRS, CDR2 YFSETQ. Between the trimmed V and J ends, which lost 4 bases and 7 bases, there was a span of 17 bases. The CDR3 sequence is CASSPPSGATGYTF. CDR3 bases: TGCGCCAGCAGCCCTCCCTCGGGGGCCACTGGCTACACCTTC.

The rearrangement joins TRBV29-1 to TRBJ2-7, with 10 bases lining up with TRBD2. This CDR3 is 14 amino acids long. V was clipped by 5 bases and J by 5 bases; unmatched bases: 9. Germline CDR1 SQVTM, CDR2 ANQGSEA. This CDR3 is CSVIPGLANNEQYF. The CDR3 region has the DNA TGCAGCGTTATTCCGGGACTAGCGAACAACGAGCAGTACTTC.

The chain is built from TRBV5-1 and TRBJ2-3, with D possibly TRBD2 on 6 matching bases. This CDR3 contains 16 residues. V was shortened by 1 base and J by 2 bases, with 14 bases between the two germline ends. The germline V gene encodes CDR1 SGHRS and CDR2 YFSETQ. The CDR3 reads CASSLNAGSITDTQYF. In DNA form, the CDR3 reads TGCGCCAGCAGCTTGAACGCGGGGTCTATCACAGATACGCAGTATTTT.

This clone occurred a few times. V and J are TRBV6-5 and TRBJ1-2, with D perhaps matching TRBD1 (5 bases). CDR1 and CDR2 from the germline V gene are MNHEY and SVGAGI. This CDR3 spans 14 amino acids. V dropped 7 bases and J dropped 8 bases, with 20 bases sitting between them. CDR3 DNA: TGTGCCAGCACTACCCCCGGGGGGTTCTGGGGCTACACCTTC. Protein product: CASTTPGGFWGYTF.

This clone was counted a few times. The rearrangement joins TRBV11-1 to TRBJ2-3; 7 bases map to TRBD1. The CDR3 covers 13 residues. The trim removed 3 bases at V and 4 bases at J, leaving 1 base unmatched. Germline V lookup: CDR1 SGHAT, CDR2 FQDESV (reference sequence). The CDR3 sequence: CASSFQGADTQYF. DNA for the CDR3: TGTGCCAGCAGCTTCCAGGGGGCAGATACGCAGTATTTT.

The gene calls are TRBV11-2 and TRBJ1-1; perhaps TRBD1 as D (5 bases). Germline V gene lookup returns CDR1 SGHAT and CDR2 FQNNGV. V was cut by 2 bases and J by 5 bases, with 15 bases left in between. The CDR3 has 15 amino acids. CDR3 amino acids: CASSLLPQGVTEAFF. The DNA for the CDR3 is TGTGCCAGCAGCTTACTCCCCCAGGGTGTTACTGAAGCTTTCTTT.

J is TRBJ2-1 and V is TRBV10-3, with D possibly matching TRBD1 (6 bases). Germline CDR1 ENHRY, CDR2 SYGVKD. V lost 0 bases and J 8 bases, leaving 11 bases between the germline ends. CDR3 size: 14 residues. The CDR3 reads CAISESGTGYEQFF. The CDR3 coding sequence is TGTGCCATCAGTGAGTCCGGTACAGGGTATGAGCAGTTCTTC.

The rearrangement links TRBV9 to TRBJ2-7, with 8 bases aligning to TRBD2. V dropped 3 bases and J dropped 1; count of bases not matched to a gene: 3. The V gene's germline CDR1 is SGDLS and CDR2 YYNGEE. CDR3 length: 14 amino acids. CDR3 coding DNA: TGTGCCAGCAGCGCCGGGAGGGGGTCCTACGAGCAGTACTTC. This translates into CASSAGRGSYEQYF.

This clone turned up a few times. This chain connects TRBV18 to TRBJ2-7; tentative D call: TRBD2 (6 bases). Germline CDR1 and CDR2: KGHSH and LQKENI. V was clipped by 3 bases and J by 1 base, with 13 bases between them. This CDR3 contains 15 residues. The CDR3 DNA reads as TGTGCCAGCTCACCCGGGGGTGGATTTTCCTACGAGCAGTACTTC. Its translation is CASSPGGGFSYEQYF.

The chain couples TRBV6-6 to TRBJ1-4; D is uncertain. The CDR3 loop spans 14 amino acids. The V gene's germline CDR1 is MNHNY and CDR2 SVGAGI (reference sequence). V was clipped by 5 bases and J by 0 bases, with 7 bases between them. In nucleotides, the CDR3 is TGTGCCAGCAGTCAGGAGACAACTAATGAAAAACTGTTTTTT. Protein sequence: CASSQETTNEKLFF.

In DNA form, the CDR3 reads TGCGCCAGCAGCCAAGCGGGCGGAAACACCATATATTTT. It specifies CASSQAGGNTIYF. The chain joins TRBV4-1 to TRBJ1-3; D uncertain. Trimming removed 1 base at V and 4 bases at J, with 5 bases between. Germline CDR1 reads MGHRA; CDR2 reads YSYEKL. CDR3 length equals 13 residues.

The rearrangement joins TRBV5-1 to TRBJ1-6; D unclear. Germline V gives CDR1 SGHRS, CDR2 YFSETQ. The CDR3 spans 15 residues. V lost 1 base, J lost 7 bases, and 12 bases lay in between. The CDR3 reads CASSLYDPGNSPLHF. For the CDR3, the DNA is TGCGCCAGCAGCTTGTATGACCCCGGGAATTCACCCCTCCACTTT.